One sample yielded the 22 T cell receptor beta chains listed below, sequenced in a study of vaccination and CD4 T cells after COVID-19. No antigens are known for them. At the Johns Hopkins FTIC core, DNA taken from cultured CD4+ T cells was sequenced by way of the Oncomine TCR Beta short-read assay. TCRdb re-called the PCR reads through MiXCR, storing one row per CDR3 protein. The sample contains more than 10,000 distinct CDR3 sequences, around 29% of which appear only once. This sample's treatment: approximately nine-day PBMC culture with coronavirus spike peptide pools or control peptides (ViraFEST assay). This material consisted of CD4+ T cells from blood, cultured in vitro, taken before SARS-CoV-2 vaccination. The origin of the receptors is a human donor who received a COVID-19 vaccine.

This chain joins TRBV5-1 and TRBJ2-5; possible D gene TRBD2, 5 bases. CDR1 and CDR2 from the germline V gene are SGHRS and YFSETQ. Trimming removed 4 bases from V and 5 bases from J, with 21 bases in between. The CDR3 spans 16 residues. The CDR3 sequence is CASSKSLVEGAETQYF. Written as DNA, the CDR3 is TGCGCCAGCAGCAAGTCATTGGTAGAGGGAGCGGAGACCCAGTACTTC.

The chain links TRBV2 to TRBJ1-6; 9 positions agree with TRBD1. There are 18 residues in the CDR3. In germline, CDR1 is SNHLY, CDR2 FYNNEI. Losses at the gene ends were 4 bases for V and 6 bases for J; bases not matched to a gene: 13. The CDR3, as DNA: TGTGCCAGCAGTGGGACAGGGGCACTAACCCGCCTTAATTCACCCCTCCACTTT. Translation: CASSGTGALTRLNSPLHF.

This clonotype has only a few counts. This sequence joins TRBV6-5 and TRBJ2-3, with 7 bases identical to TRBD2. This CDR3 region has 17 residues. CDR1 and CDR2 (germline): MNHEY, SVGAGI. The J segment lost 0 bases and the V segment lost 2 bases, leaving 8 bases of the junction unmatched. The CDR3 bases are TGTGCCAGCAGTTACATCTGGCGCGGGGGTAGCACAGATACGCAGTATTTT. Residues: CASSYIWRGGSTDTQYF.

In its sample, this clonotype was seen a few times. This rearrangement joins TRBV20-1 to TRBJ1-2, with 8 bases fitting TRBD1. V shed 1 base, J shed 6 bases, and the junction held 7 bases outside the gene matches. CDR1 is DFQATT and CDR2 is SNEGSKA in the germline V gene (reference sequence). This CDR3 is 14 amino acids long. The CDR3 region is CSARGGQAGDGYTF. The CDR3 DNA reads as TGCAGTGCTAGAGGGGGACAGGCGGGGGATGGCTACACCTTC.

The chain employs TRBV20-1 and TRBJ2-7; no clear D. Germline loops: CDR1 DFQATT, CDR2 SNEGSKA (reference sequence). The CDR3 has 14 residues. The ends were cut back, 3 bases at V and 1 base at J, with 13 bases in the middle. The CDR3 is CSASRSVGSYEQYF. CDR3 DNA sequence: TGCAGTGCTAGTCGCAGCGTCGGGTCCTACGAGCAGTACTTC.

The rearrangement links TRBV5-4 to TRBJ1-2; maybe TRBD1 (5 bases). The length of the CDR3 is 14 residues. Deletions cut 0 bases from V and 8 bases from J, with 14 bases between. The germline CDR1 and CDR2 sequences are SGHNT and YYREEE (reference sequence). The CDR3 nucleotides are TGTGCCAGCAGCTTGGCCGCAGGGATGGGCGGCTACACCTTC. Protein: CASSLAAGMGGYTF.

V gene TRBV28 combines with J gene TRBJ1-3; D is unclear. V gave up 3 bases and J gave up 4 bases, with 16 bases separating them. This CDR3 is built from 16 residues. Germline V gene lookup returns CDR1 MDHEN and CDR2 SYDVKM. CDR3 region: CASSLAGFSGGNTIYF. DNA for the CDR3: TGTGCCAGCAGTTTGGCTGGCTTCTCCGGAGGAAACACCATATATTTT.

In its sample, this clonotype was seen a few times. The gene calls are TRBV20-1 and TRBJ2-3; D is unresolved. The CDR3 has 16 residues. The germline gives CDR1 DFQATT, CDR2 SNEGSKA (reference sequence). Trimming stripped 2 bases from V and 0 bases from J, with 15 bases between. The CDR3 loop reads CSARRFRLVSTDTQYF. For the CDR3, the DNA is TGCAGTGCTAGAAGGTTCCGATTAGTTAGCACAGATACGCAGTATTTT.

This clonotype turned up a few times. The chain joins TRBV18 to TRBJ2-3; no clear D. The CDR3 runs to 16 residues. V was pared by 3 bases and J by 2 bases, with 15 bases between. Germline V gives CDR1 KGHSH, CDR2 LQKENI. This chain's CDR3 is CASSPNSEKYTDTQYF. The CDR3 nucleotides are TGTGCCAGCTCACCCAACAGCGAAAAATACACAGATACGCAGTATTTT.

By proportion, this clonotype is medium-sized (0.01 to 0.1%). The J gene is TRBJ1-6, the V gene TRBV6-1; no definite D call. The germline CDR1 and CDR2 sequences are MNHNS and SASEGT. CDR3 length: 17 residues. Trimming pared 5 bases from V and 0 bases from J, leaving 14 bases between. This CDR3 reads CASSKDPISSYNSPLHF. CDR3 DNA sequence: TGTGCCAGCAGTAAAGACCCGATTAGCTCCTATAATTCACCCCTCCACTTT.

This clonotype was recorded a few times. The gene calls are TRBV7-8 and TRBJ1-1, with D hard to call. CDR1 and CDR2 (germline): SGHVS, FQNEAQ. Trimming stripped 4 bases from V and 7 bases from J, with 10 bases between. The CDR3 loop spans 12 amino acids. In DNA, the CDR3 is TGTGCCAGCAGCTCCAGGACGCATGAAGCTTTCTTT. Translation gives CASSSRTHEAFF. The whole variable domain, filled in from reference TRBV7-8 and TRBJ1-1, reads GAGVSQSPRYKVAKRGQDVALRCDPISGHVSLFWYQQALGQGPEFLTYFQNEAQLDKSGLPSDRFFAERPEGSVSTLKIQRTQQEDSAVYLCASSSRTHEAFFGQGTRLTVV.

This chain uses TRBV30 with TRBJ1-3; perhaps TRBD1 as D (5 bases). Trimming removed 3 bases at V and 0 bases at J, with 15 bases between. The germline V gene encodes CDR1 GTSNPN and CDR2 SVGIG (reference sequence). The CDR3 loop spans 16 amino acids. CDR3 in DNA: TGTGCCTGGAGAGGAAACAGGCTCTTCTCTGGAAACACCATATATTTT. Its translation: CAWRGNRLFSGNTIYF.

CDR3 DNA: TGTGCCAGCAGCCACACCCGAGGGGGCCCCGGAGATGGCTACACCTTC. Translated, it gives CASSHTRGGPGDGYTF. The chain recombines TRBV6-1 with TRBJ1-2; TRBD1 agrees at 7 bases. The CDR3 has 16 residues. Germline V gene data show CDR1 as MNHNS and CDR2 as SASEGT. V dropped 6 bases and J dropped 6; count of bases not matched to a gene: 16.

The V gene is TRBV6-1, the J gene TRBJ2-7; the match to TRBD1 covers 10 bases. After removal of 0 bases from V and 3 bases from J, the junction contained 5 bases not matched to a gene. CDR3 length equals 16 residues. The germline gives CDR1 MNHNS, CDR2 SASEGT. The CDR3 DNA is TGTGCCAGCAGTGAAGCGGGGACAGGGGCCTACTACGAGCAGTACTTC. Translated: CASSEAGTGAYYEQYF.

This clonotype was seen a few times. V gene TRBV7-6 combines with J gene TRBJ1-4; TRBD1 aligns across 9 bases. Unmatched junction bases numbered 20, after V lost 4 bases and J lost 8 bases. The CDR3 covers 19 residues. Germline lookup yields CDR1 SGHVS and CDR2 FNYEAQ. The CDR3 DNA follows: TGTGCCAGCAGCTCCCGGGGCCCGGGACAGGGCGTCGCATGGGAAAAACTGTTTTTT. Residues: CASSSRGPGQGVAWEKLFF.

This clonotype was recorded a few times. V and J are TRBV7-9 and TRBJ1-5; 8 positions agree with TRBD1. V shed 4 bases and J 6 bases; nucleotides not matched to a gene: 5. The CDR3 extends over 14 amino acids. Germline CDR1 and CDR2: SEHNR and FQNEAQ (reference sequence). CDR3 region: CASSSDREGQPQHF. CDR3 DNA sequence: TGTGCCAGCAGCTCGGACAGGGAGGGTCAGCCCCAGCATTTT.

This clonotype was counted between two and nine times. This chain uses TRBV6-1 with TRBJ1-1, with a tentative D call TRBD1 (5 bases). The CDR3 covers 14 residues. The V end lost 5 bases, the J end lost 0 bases, and 10 bases lay between the germline ends. In germline, CDR1 is MNHNS, CDR2 SASEGT. CDR3 in DNA: TGTGCCAGCAGTAGACAACAGGTGAACACTGAAGCTTTCTTT. It translates to CASSRQQVNTEAFF.

J is TRBJ2-2 and V is TRBV7-9; 7 nucleotides match TRBD1. Germline V gene data show CDR1 as SEHNR and CDR2 as FQNEAQ (reference sequence). J gave up 1 base and V 9 bases, and 5 bases lay outside the gene matches. The CDR3 runs 14 residues. The CDR3 sequence: CARGQSGNTGELFF. In DNA, the CDR3 is TGTGCCAGGGGACAGTCAGGGAACACCGGGGAGCTGTTTTTT.

The chain joins TRBV6-5 to TRBJ1-1; tentatively, D is TRBD1 (5 bases). Looked up from germline, CDR1 is MNHEY and CDR2 is SVGAGI. V was cut by 0 bases and J by 3 bases, with 11 bases left in between. The CDR3 is made up of 15 amino acids. For the CDR3, the DNA is TGTGCCAGCAGTTACTCGGTTCAAGGGGACACTGAAGCTTTCTTT. Residues: CASSYSVQGDTEAFF.

This clonotype was detected a few times. V is TRBV20-1 and J is TRBJ2-7; D not resolved. Germline V gene lookup returns CDR1 DFQATT and CDR2 SNEGSKA (reference sequence). The CDR3 contains 14 residues. V was trimmed by 5 bases and J by 3 bases, leaving 17 bases between them. The CDR3 protein is CSASAARTFYEQYF. CDR3 DNA: TGCAGTGCTTCTGCGGCCCGAACATTCTACGAGCAGTACTTC.

This clonotype has just a few counts. The chain carries TRBV10-1 and TRBJ2-7; D unresolved. V was shortened by 3 bases and J by 6 bases, with 12 bases between the two germline ends. This CDR3 contains 13 residues. The germline gives CDR1 WNHNN, CDR2 SYGVQD (reference sequence). DNA of the CDR3: TGCGCCAGCAGTGAACAGCCTCGCTGCGAGCAGTACTTC. Protein product: CASSEQPRCEQYF.

This clonotype occurred a few times. CDR3 residues: CASSVGAEAFF. CDR3 bases: TGTGCCAGCAGTGTGGGGGCTGAAGCTTTCTTT. The chain uses TRBV2 and TRBJ1-1; maybe TRBD1 (5 bases). Trimming shortened V by 4 bases and J by 6 bases, and 6 bases separated the two germline ends. Per germline, CDR1 SNHLY and CDR2 FYNNEI. The CDR3 spans 11 residues.